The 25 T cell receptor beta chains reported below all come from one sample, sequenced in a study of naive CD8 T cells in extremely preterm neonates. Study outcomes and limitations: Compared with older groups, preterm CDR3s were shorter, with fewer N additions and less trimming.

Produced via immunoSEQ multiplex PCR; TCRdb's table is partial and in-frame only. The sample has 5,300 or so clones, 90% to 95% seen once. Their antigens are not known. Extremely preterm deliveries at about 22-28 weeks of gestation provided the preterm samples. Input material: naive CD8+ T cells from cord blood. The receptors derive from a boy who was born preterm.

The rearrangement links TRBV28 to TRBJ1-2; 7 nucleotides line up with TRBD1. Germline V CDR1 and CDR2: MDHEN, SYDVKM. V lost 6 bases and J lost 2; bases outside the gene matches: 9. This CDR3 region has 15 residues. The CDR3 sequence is CASSPTGRGNYGYTF. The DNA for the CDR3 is TGTGCCAGCAGCCCGACAGGGCGGGGAAACTATGGCTACACCTTC.

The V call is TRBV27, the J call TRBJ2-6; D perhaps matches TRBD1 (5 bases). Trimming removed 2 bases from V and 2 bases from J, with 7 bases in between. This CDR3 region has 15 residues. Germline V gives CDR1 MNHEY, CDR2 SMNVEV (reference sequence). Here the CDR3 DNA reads TGTGCCAGCAGTTTAATAGGGGCTGGGGCCAACGTCCTGACTTTC. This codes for CASSLIGAGANVLTF.

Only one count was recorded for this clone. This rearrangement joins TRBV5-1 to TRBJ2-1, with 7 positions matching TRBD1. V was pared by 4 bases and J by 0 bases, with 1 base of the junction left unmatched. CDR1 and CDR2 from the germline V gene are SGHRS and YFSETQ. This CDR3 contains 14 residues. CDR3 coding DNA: TGCGCCAGCAGCCGGGACAGCTCCTACAATGAGCAGTTCTTC. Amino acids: CASSRDSSYNEQFF.

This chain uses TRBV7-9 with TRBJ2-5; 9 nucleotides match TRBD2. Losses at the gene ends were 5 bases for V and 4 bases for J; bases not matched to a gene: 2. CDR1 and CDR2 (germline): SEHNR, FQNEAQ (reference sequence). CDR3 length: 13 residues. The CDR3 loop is CASSGTSRETQYF. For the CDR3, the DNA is TGTGCCAGCAGCGGGACTAGCAGAGAGACCCAGTACTTC.

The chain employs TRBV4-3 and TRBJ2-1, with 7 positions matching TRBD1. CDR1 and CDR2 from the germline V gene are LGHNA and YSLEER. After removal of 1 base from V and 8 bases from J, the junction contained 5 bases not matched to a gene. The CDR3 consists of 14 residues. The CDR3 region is CASSQVEGGDEQFF. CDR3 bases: TGCGCCAGCAGCCAAGTGGAAGGGGGCGATGAGCAGTTCTTC.

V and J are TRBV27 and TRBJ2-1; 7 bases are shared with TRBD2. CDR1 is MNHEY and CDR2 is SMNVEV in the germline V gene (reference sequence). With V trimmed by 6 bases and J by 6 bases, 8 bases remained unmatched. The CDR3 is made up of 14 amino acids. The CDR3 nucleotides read TGTGCCAGCAGGATGGCGGGAGCGGTCAATGAGCAGTTCTTC. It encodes CASRMAGAVNEQFF.

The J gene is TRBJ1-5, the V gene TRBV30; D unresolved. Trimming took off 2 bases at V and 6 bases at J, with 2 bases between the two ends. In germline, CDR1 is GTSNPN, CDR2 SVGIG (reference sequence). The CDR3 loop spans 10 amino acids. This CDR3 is CAWSSQPQHF. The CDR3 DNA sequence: TGTGCCTGGAGTAGTCAGCCCCAGCATTTT. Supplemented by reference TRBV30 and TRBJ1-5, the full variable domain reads SQTIHQWPATLVQPVGSPLSLECTVEGTSNPNLYWYRQAAGRGLQLLFYSVGIGQISSEVPQNLSASRPQDRQFILSSKKLLLSDSGFYLCAWSSQPQHFGDGTRLSIL.

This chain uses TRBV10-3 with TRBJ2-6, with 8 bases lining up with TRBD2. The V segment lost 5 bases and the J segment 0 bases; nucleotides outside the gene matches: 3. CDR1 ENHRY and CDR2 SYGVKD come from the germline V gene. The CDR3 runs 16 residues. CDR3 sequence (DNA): TGTGCCATCAGTAAAACTAGCGGCTCTGGGGCCAACGTCCTGACTTTC. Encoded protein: CAISKTSGSGANVLTF.

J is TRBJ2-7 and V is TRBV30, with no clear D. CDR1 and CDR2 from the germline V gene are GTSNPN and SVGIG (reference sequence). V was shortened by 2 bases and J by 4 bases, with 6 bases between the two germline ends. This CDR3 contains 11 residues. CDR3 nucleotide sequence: TGTGCCTGGAGTAGTGGGTACGAGCAGTACTTC. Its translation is CAWSSGYEQYF.

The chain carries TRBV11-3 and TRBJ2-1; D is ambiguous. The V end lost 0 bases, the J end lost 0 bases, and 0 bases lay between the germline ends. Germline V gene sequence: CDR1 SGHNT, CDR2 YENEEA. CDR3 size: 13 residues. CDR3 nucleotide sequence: TGTGCCAGCAGCTTAGACTCCTACAATGAGCAGTTCTTC. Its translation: CASSLDSYNEQFF.

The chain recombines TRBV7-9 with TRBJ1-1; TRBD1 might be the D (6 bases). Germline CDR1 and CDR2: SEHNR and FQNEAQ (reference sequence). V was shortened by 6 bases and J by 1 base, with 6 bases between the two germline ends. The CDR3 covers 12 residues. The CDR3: CASRTGNTEAFF. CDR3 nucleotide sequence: TGTGCCAGCAGGACAGGGAACACTGAAGCTTTCTTT.

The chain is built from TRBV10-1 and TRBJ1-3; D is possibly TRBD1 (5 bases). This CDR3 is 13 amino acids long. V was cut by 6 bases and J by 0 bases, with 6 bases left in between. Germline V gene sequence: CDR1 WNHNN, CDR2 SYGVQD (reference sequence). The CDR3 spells CASRDNSGNTIYF. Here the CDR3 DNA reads TGCGCCAGCAGGGACAACTCTGGAAACACCATATATTTT.

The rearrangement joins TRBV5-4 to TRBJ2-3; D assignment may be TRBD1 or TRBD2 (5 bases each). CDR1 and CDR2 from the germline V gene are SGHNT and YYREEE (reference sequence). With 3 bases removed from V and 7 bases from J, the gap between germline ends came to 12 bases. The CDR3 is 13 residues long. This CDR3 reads CASSYLGVHTQYF. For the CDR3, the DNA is TGTGCCAGCAGCTATCTGGGGGTTCATACGCAGTATTTT.

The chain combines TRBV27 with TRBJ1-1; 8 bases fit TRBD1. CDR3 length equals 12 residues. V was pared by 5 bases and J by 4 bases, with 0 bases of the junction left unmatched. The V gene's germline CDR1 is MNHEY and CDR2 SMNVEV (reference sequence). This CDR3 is CASSTGGTEAFF. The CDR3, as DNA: TGTGCCAGCAGTACAGGGGGCACTGAAGCTTTCTTT.

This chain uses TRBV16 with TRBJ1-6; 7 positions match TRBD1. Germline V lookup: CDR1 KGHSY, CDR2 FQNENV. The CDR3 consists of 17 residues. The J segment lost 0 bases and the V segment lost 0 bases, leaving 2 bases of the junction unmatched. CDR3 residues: CASSQSGDSSYNSPLHF. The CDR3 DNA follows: TGTGCCAGCAGCCAATCTGGGGACAGCTCCTATAATTCACCCCTCCACTTT. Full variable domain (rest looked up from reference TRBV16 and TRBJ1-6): GEEVAQTPKHLVRGEGQKAKLYCAPIKGHSYVFWYQQVLKNEFKFLISFQNENVFDETGMPKERFSAKCLPNSPCSLEIQATKLEDSAVYFCASSQSGDSSYNSPLHFGNGTRLTVT.

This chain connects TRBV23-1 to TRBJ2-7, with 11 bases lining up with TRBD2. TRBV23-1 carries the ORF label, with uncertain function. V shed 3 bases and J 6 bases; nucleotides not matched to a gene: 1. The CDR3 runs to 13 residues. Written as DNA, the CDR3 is TGCGCCAGCAGTCACCTAGCGGGAGGCGAGCAGTACTTC. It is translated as CASSHLAGGEQYF.

The CDR3 reads CASSVQGNQPQHF. CDR3 nucleotide sequence: TGTGCCAGCAGCGTACAGGGCAATCAGCCCCAGCATTTT. This chain joins TRBV9 and TRBJ1-5, with D uncertain. V lost 1 base to trimming and J lost 2 bases, with 4 bases between them. This CDR3 region has 13 residues. The V gene's germline CDR1 is SGDLS and CDR2 YYNGEE.

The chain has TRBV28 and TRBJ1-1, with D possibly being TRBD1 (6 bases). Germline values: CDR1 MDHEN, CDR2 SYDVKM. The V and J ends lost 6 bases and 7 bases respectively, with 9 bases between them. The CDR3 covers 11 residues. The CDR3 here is CASSLQGEAFF. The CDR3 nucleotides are TGTGCCAGCAGCCTACAGGGTGAAGCTTTCTTT.

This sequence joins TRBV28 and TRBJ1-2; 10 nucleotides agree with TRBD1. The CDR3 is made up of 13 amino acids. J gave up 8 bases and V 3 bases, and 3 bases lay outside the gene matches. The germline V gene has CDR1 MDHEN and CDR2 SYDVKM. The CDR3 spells CASSLRGQGGYTF. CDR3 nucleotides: TGTGCCAGCAGTTTGCGGGGACAGGGGGGCTACACCTTC.

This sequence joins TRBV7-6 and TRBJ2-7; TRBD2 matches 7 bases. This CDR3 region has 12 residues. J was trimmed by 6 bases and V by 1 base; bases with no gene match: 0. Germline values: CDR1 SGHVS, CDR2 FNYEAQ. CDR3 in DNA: TGTGCCAGCAGCTTAGGGGGGGGCGAGCAGTACTTC. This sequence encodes CASSLGGGEQYF. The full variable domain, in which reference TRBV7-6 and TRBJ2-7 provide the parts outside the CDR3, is GAGVSQSPRYKVTKRGQDVALRCDPISGHVSLYWYRQALGQGPEFLTYFNYEAQQDKSGLPNDRFSAERPEGSISTLTIQRTEQRDSAMYRCASSLGGGEQYFGPGTRLTVT.

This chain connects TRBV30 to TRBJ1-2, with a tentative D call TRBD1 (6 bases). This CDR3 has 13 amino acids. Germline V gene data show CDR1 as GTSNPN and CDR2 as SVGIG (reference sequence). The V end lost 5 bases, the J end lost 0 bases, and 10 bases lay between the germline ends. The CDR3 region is CAWRQAANYGYTF. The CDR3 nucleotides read TGTGCCTGGCGACAGGCAGCTAACTATGGCTACACCTTC.

Written as DNA, the CDR3 is TGTGCCAGCAGCTTGAGGGCCACAGATACGCAGTATTTT. Amino acids: CASSLRATDTQYF. V and J are TRBV11-2 and TRBJ2-3, with D tentatively TRBD2 (5 bases). V was trimmed by 3 bases and J by 2 bases, leaving 6 bases between them. Germline V gene data show CDR1 as SGHAT and CDR2 as FQNNGV. There are 13 residues in the CDR3.

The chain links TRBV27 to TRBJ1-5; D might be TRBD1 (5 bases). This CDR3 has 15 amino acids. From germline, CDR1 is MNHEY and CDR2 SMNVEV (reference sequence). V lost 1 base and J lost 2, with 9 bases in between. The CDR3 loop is CASSLWRDGNQPQHF. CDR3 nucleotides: TGTGCCAGCAGTTTATGGAGGGACGGCAATCAGCCCCAGCATTTT.

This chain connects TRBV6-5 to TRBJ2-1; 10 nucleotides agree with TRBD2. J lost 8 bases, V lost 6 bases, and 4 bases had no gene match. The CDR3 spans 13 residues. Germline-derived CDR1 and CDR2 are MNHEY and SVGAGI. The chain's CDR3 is CASSLAGEDEQFF. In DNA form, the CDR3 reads TGTGCCAGCAGCCTAGCGGGAGAAGATGAGCAGTTCTTC.

The CDR3 reads CASSLRREAYNEQFF. The CDR3 DNA sequence: TGTGCCAGCAGCTTAAGGCGGGAGGCCTACAATGAGCAGTTCTTC. The chain is built from TRBV7-2 and TRBJ2-1, with 8 bases identical to TRBD2. Germline CDR1 and CDR2: SGHTA and FQGNSA. V was clipped by 2 bases and J by 2 bases; unmatched bases: 2. The length of the CDR3 is 15 residues.